This passage covers 3 T cell receptor beta chains from one sample sequenced in a study of blood T cell repertoires in COVID-19. The repertoire was sequenced with immunoSEQ multiplex PCR; TCRdb's copy has only in-frame clones and lacks some. The sample comprises some 130,000 clones, about nine tenths of which are singletons, and 4% to 5% rests with the top ten. Specimen: peripheral blood. The receptors shown here come from a man in his sixties with COVID-19, enrolled during active disease.

The gene calls are TRBV29-1 and TRBJ2-3; 9 positions agree with TRBD2. The V gene end was trimmed by 4 bases and the J gene end by 0 bases; junction bases not matched to a gene: 8. CDR3 length: 16 residues. Looked up from germline, CDR1 is SQVTM and CDR2 is ANQGSEA. The CDR3, as DNA: TGCAGCGTTGGACTACTAGCGGGCCCTAGCACAGATACGCAGTATTTT. Protein: CSVGLLAGPSTDTQYF.

This sequence joins TRBV5-6 and TRBJ2-1, with TRBD2 matching over 10 bases. CDR1 is SGHDT and CDR2 is YYEEEE in the germline V gene. J was trimmed by 4 bases and V by 1 base; bases with no gene match: 5. This CDR3 comprises 16 residues. Here the CDR3 DNA reads TGTGCCAGCAGCTTGCTAGCGGGAGTCCTATACAATGAGCAGTTCTTC. This codes for CASSLLAGVLYNEQFF.

V is TRBV4-1 and J is TRBJ1-2, with 7 bases lining up with TRBD1. The J segment lost 2 bases and the V segment lost 2 bases, leaving 8 bases of the junction unmatched. CDR1 is MGHRA, CDR2 YSYEKL, per germline. There are 16 residues in the CDR3. As DNA, the CDR3 is TGCGCCAGCAGCCAATCGCCGACAGGGAGGAACTATGGCTACACCTTC. It encodes CASSQSPTGRNYGYTF.